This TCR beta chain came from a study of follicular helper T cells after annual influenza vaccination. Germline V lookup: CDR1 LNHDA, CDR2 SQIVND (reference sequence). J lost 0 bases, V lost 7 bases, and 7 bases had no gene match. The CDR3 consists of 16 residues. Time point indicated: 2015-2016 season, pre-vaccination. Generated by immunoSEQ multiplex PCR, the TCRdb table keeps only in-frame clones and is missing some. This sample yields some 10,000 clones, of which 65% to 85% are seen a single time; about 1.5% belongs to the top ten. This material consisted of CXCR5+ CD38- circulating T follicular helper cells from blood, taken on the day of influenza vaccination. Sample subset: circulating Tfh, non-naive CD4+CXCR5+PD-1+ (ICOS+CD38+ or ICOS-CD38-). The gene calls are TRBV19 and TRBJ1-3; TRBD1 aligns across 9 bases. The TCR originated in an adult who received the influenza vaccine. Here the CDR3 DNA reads TGTGCCAGTACTCGGACAGGGGTCAACTCTGGAAACACCATATATTTT. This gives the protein CASTRTGVNSGNTIYF.